These 21 T cell receptor beta chains were sequenced from one sample in a study of molecular identifiers for immune sequencing clone quantification. One entry per CDR3 protein, called by TCRdb with MiXCR from the PCR reads. The sample has around 480,000 distinct CDR3 sequences, roughly 26% seen once. Sequenced input: naive CD8+ T cells from blood, with Jurkat cell RNA spiked in. Subset: FACS-sorted CD8+CD4-CCR7+CD45RA+ naive T cells. These receptors were taken from a human donor in good health. Some libraries in this study had Jurkat cell RNA spiked in.

The chain couples TRBV6-1 to TRBJ1-1, with D unresolved. Per germline, CDR1 MNHNS and CDR2 SASEGT. The CDR3 sequence is 11 residues long. V was trimmed by 6 bases and J by 8 bases, leaving 10 bases between them. For the CDR3, the DNA is TGTGCCAGCAGATATGCAGCGGAAGCTTTCTTT. The encoded protein is CASRYAAEAFF.

This clonotype was detected only a few times. Likely a read error: the CDR3 ends without its conserved phenylalanine or tryptophan. The chain is built from TRBV29-1 and TRBJ2-7; 7 positions agree with TRBD1. This CDR3 has 13 amino acids. Trimming took 6 bases from V and 2 from J; bases not matched to a gene: 7. Germline CDR1 and CDR2: SQVTM and ANQGSEA. The CDR3, as DNA: TGCAGCGTCATGGACAGGAAACCCTACGAGCAGTACTCC. As protein: CSVMDRKPYEQYS.

This chain joins TRBV30 and TRBJ2-7; 7 bases line up with TRBD1. Germline loops: CDR1 GTSNPN, CDR2 SVGIG (reference sequence). The CDR3 totals 16 residues. V was pared by 4 bases and J by 3 bases, with 15 bases of the junction left unmatched. The CDR3 region is CAWTGSAGDRFYEQYF. The DNA of the CDR3 is TGTGCCTGGACAGGGTCGGCCGGGGACAGATTCTACGAGCAGTACTTC.

This clonotype was counted a few times. This chain connects TRBV2 to TRBJ1-2; TRBD1 aligns across 8 bases. CDR1 and CDR2 (germline): SNHLY, FYNNEI. The CDR3 extends over 15 amino acids. With 6 bases clipped from V and 3 bases from J, the junction kept 9 bases outside the gene matches. CDR3 region: CASSTGTGSYYGYTF. The DNA of the CDR3 is TGTGCCAGCAGCACCGGGACAGGTTCATACTATGGCTACACCTTC. The variable domain in full, with the rest retrieved from reference TRBV2 and TRBJ1-2, is EPEVTQTPSHQVTQMGQEVILRCVPISNHLYFYWYRQILGQKVEFLVSFYNNEISEKSEIFDDQFSVERPDGSNFTLKIRSTKLEDSAMYFCASSTGTGSYYGYTFGSGTRLTVV.

This clonotype was detected only a few times. The chain recombines TRBV7-2 with TRBJ2-7; D is possibly TRBD2 (5 bases). Germline values: CDR1 SGHTA, CDR2 FQGNSA. Trimming took off 0 bases at V and 7 bases at J, with 10 bases between the two ends. This CDR3 spans 13 amino acids. This CDR3 reads CASSLAVSGEQYF. The DNA of the CDR3 is TGTGCCAGCAGCTTAGCTGTGTCGGGGGAGCAGTACTTC.

The V call is TRBV4-2, the J call TRBJ2-4; the D call may be TRBD1 or TRBD2 (5 bases each). Germline values: CDR1 LGHNA, CDR2 YNFKEQ. V was shortened by 4 bases and J by 3 bases, with 22 bases between the two germline ends. The CDR3 is made up of 18 amino acids. The CDR3 coding sequence is TGTGCCAGCAGCCCCGAGACGGGACCCCGAACGGGCAAAAACATTCAGTACTTC. This gives the protein CASSPETGPRTGKNIQYF.

This clonotype was seen more than once but under ten times. This chain connects TRBV30 to TRBJ2-7; 8 bases line up with TRBD1. Germline CDR1 reads GTSNPN; CDR2 reads SVGIG (reference sequence). The CDR3 covers 14 residues. The CDR3 spells CAADRVRPNDEQYF. The CDR3 region has the DNA TGTGCAGCGGACAGGGTGAGGCCTAACGACGAGCAGTACTTC.

This clonotype was found many times. The J gene is TRBJ1-3, the V gene TRBV4-3; possibly TRBD1 for D (5 bases). The V gene's germline CDR1 is LGHNA and CDR2 YSLEER. V lost 0 bases and J lost 4, with 13 bases in between. This CDR3 is 16 amino acids long. CDR3 in DNA: TGCGCCAGCAGCCAAGACGGGTCAGGGTCCGGAAACACCATATATTTT. This codes for CASSQDGSGSGNTIYF.

The gene calls are TRBV12-3 or TRBV12-4 and TRBJ2-2; TRBD2 agrees at 14 bases. The CDR3 has 16 residues. V dropped 1 base and J dropped 6; count of bases not matched to a gene: 1. The DNA for the CDR3 is TGTGCCAGCAGTTTAGGGACTAGCGGGAGGCCCGGGGAGCTGTTTTTT. This gives the protein CASSLGTSGRPGELFF.

There are many counts of this clonotype. This chain uses TRBV7-9 with TRBJ2-2; no reliable D call. The germline gives CDR1 SEHNR, CDR2 FQNEAQ (reference sequence). The CDR3 runs 14 residues. Trimming took off 3 bases at V and 7 bases at J, with 12 bases between the two ends. In DNA form, the CDR3 reads TGTGCCAGCAGCTTGACTCTGCTCGGCGGGGAGCTGTTTTTT. This sequence encodes CASSLTLLGGELFF.

Comments on this clonotype: This may arise from a read error, as a much more abundant clone is one base away. The rearrangement uses TRBV4-2 and TRBJ2-7; 7 nucleotides line up with TRBD2. V trimming: 4 bases; J trimming: 8 bases; junction bases outside the gene matches: 23. There are 18 residues in the CDR3. Germline CDR1 LGHNA, CDR2 YNFKEQ. In DNA form, the CDR3 reads TGTGCCAGCAGCCCCATAGGATCCACCGGGGGGAGTGGATACAAGCAGTACTTC. Translation: CASSPIGSTGGSGYKQYF.

This clonotype showed up just a few times. The chain employs TRBV7-3 and TRBJ2-5; D is ambiguous. Trimming shortened V by 0 bases and J by 5 bases, and 10 bases separated the two germline ends. CDR1 SGHTA and CDR2 FQGTGA come from the germline V gene. This CDR3 is built from 14 residues. The CDR3 protein is CASSLTSVEETQYF. CDR3 in DNA: TGTGCCAGCAGCTTAACGTCGGTCGAGGAGACCCAGTACTTC.

Turning to this clonotype: The junction differs from germline at one of its ends, possibly a read error. The rearrangement links TRBV4-3 to TRBJ1-5, with TRBD1 matching 11 bases. CDR1 and CDR2 from the germline V gene are LGHNA and YSLEER. This CDR3 comprises 17 residues. In nucleotides, the CDR3 is TGCGCCAGCAGTCAAGAATTGGACAGGGGGCTGGGCCAGCCCCAGCATTTT. Its translation: CASSQELDRGLGQPQHF.

This clonotype was detected ten times or more. The chain couples TRBV4-1 to TRBJ2-7, with TRBD1 identical over 10 bases. Looked up from germline, CDR1 is MGHRA and CDR2 is YSYEKL. With V trimmed by 0 bases and J by 3 bases, 5 bases remained unmatched. CDR3 size: 16 residues. In DNA, the CDR3 is TGCGCCAGCAGCCAAGACGCCGGGACAGGGGACTACGAGCAGTACTTC. Translated: CASSQDAGTGDYEQYF.

In this sample, this clonotype turned up a few times. The chain's CDR3 is CAWSVGLAGGTDTQYF. DNA for the CDR3: TGTGCCTGGAGTGTAGGTCTAGCGGGAGGGACAGATACGCAGTATTTT. J is TRBJ2-3 and V is TRBV30; 12 nucleotides align to TRBD2. V dropped 0 bases and J dropped 3; count of bases not matched to a gene: 4. Germline assignment: CDR1 GTSNPN and CDR2 SVGIG (reference sequence). The CDR3 contains 16 residues.

The chain combines TRBV4-1 with TRBJ1-1; D perhaps matches TRBD1 (6 bases). The CDR3 is made up of 17 amino acids. Germline CDR1 MGHRA, CDR2 YSYEKL. Between the trimmed V and J ends, which lost 0 bases and 3 bases, there was a span of 17 bases. CDR3 in amino acids: CASSQEQGRGPDTEAFF. CDR3 DNA: TGCGCCAGCAGCCAAGAACAGGGACGGGGACCGGACACTGAAGCTTTCTTT.

In its sample, this clonotype was seen many times. The V gene is TRBV4-3, the J gene TRBJ2-7; no reliable D call. The CDR3 length is 15 residues. V dropped 1 base and J dropped 0 bases, with 10 bases sitting between them. Germline loops: CDR1 LGHNA, CDR2 YSLEER. In nucleotides, the CDR3 is TGCGCCAGCAGCCAAGTGGTAGGACCCTCCTACGAGCAGTACTTC. It is translated as CASSQVVGPSYEQYF.

This clonotype was observed a few times. V is TRBV3-1 and J is TRBJ1-4; 9 bases match TRBD1. CDR1 is LGHDT and CDR2 is YNNKEL in the germline V gene (reference sequence). The trim removed 4 bases at V and 5 bases at J, leaving 5 bases unmatched. CDR3 size: 15 residues. DNA of the CDR3: TGTGCCAGCAGCCTTAGGACAGGGGTGAATGAAAAACTGTTTTTT. Encoded protein: CASSLRTGVNEKLFF.

V and J are TRBV20-1 and TRBJ1-2, with a tentative D call TRBD1 (5 bases). The CDR3 totals 14 residues. The V end was cut by 4 bases, the J end by 4 bases, with 16 bases between. Germline values: CDR1 DFQATT, CDR2 SNEGSKA (reference sequence). DNA of the CDR3: TGCAGTGCTATAACAGGACAAAACCTCTATGGCTACACCTTC. Amino acid sequence: CSAITGQNLYGYTF.

This clonotype was seen a handful of times. The chain recombines TRBV19 with TRBJ1-1; no reliable D call. V dropped 1 base and J dropped 0 bases, with 3 bases sitting between them. The CDR3 extends over 13 amino acids. Per the germline V gene, CDR1 is LNHDA and CDR2 is SQIVND (reference sequence). Here the CDR3 DNA reads TGTGCCAGTAGTATAGGGGTGAACACTGAAGCTTTCTTT. Protein: CASSIGVNTEAFF.

This clonotype was seen at least ten times. This chain links TRBV10-3 with TRBJ2-5; D perhaps matches TRBD2 (6 bases). Trimming removed 7 bases from V and 5 bases from J, with 14 bases in between. The CDR3 contains 13 residues. Germline assignment: CDR1 ENHRY and CDR2 SYGVKD. CDR3 region: CAITDVAVETQYF. DNA for the CDR3: TGTGCCATCACCGACGTAGCGGTGGAGACCCAGTACTTC.